One sample yielded the 9 T cell receptor beta chains listed below, sequenced in a study of human T cells and chemical hapten exposure. Time point indicated: patch test 3, about 24 weeks after DPC sensitization. Treatment here: therapeutic diphenylcyclopropenone sensitization with weekly scalp DPC. From the RACE reads, TCRdb called clonotypes with MiXCR, one entry per CDR3 protein. The sample lists some 84,000 distinct CDR3 sequences; roughly 10% were seen once. Specimen: whole blood, collected in connection with sensitization to the hapten diphenylcyclopropenone (DPC). These TCRs come from a woman in her 50s with alopecia areata. Some clones in this sample may be carry-over from other donors' samples.

This clonotype was counted only a few times. This rearrangement joins TRBV9 to TRBJ2-6; TRBD1 agrees at 8 bases. Germline V gives CDR1 SGDLS, CDR2 YYNGEE. CDR3 length: 18 residues. Unmatched junction bases numbered 9, after V lost 3 bases and J lost 1 base. The DNA for the CDR3 is TGTGCCAGCAGCGCGACAGGGGCGCGATCTTCTGGGGCCAACGTCCTGACTTTC. This gives the protein CASSATGARSSGANVLTF.

Ten or more counts support this clonotype. The chain combines TRBV30 with TRBJ1-5, with a weak D call TRBD1 (5 bases). The CDR3 totals 14 residues. V was shortened by 4 bases and J by 6 bases, with 16 bases between the two germline ends. From germline, CDR1 is GTSNPN and CDR2 SVGIG (reference sequence). The CDR3 nucleotides read TGTGCCTGGAAATCCGGGGCCGGGCCTCAGCCCCAGCATTTT. Encoded protein: CAWKSGAGPQPQHF.

V gene TRBV6-5 combines with J gene TRBJ2-7, with D hard to call. Per germline, CDR1 MNHEY and CDR2 SVGAGI. V gave up 5 bases and J gave up 4 bases, with 9 bases separating them. This CDR3 comprises 12 residues. The CDR3 DNA follows: TGTGCCAGCAGTACGGACCTTTACGAGCAGTACTTC. Its translation: CASSTDLYEQYF.

This clonotype turned up a few times. DNA of the CDR3: TGTGCCAGCAGCCCCAGCGGGAGCAATGAGCAGTTCTTC. Its protein product is CASSPSGSNEQFF. The chain carries TRBV5-4 and TRBJ2-1, with 8 bases fitting TRBD2. The trim removed 4 bases at V and 6 bases at J, leaving 3 bases unmatched. The CDR3 sequence is 13 residues long. CDR1 is SGHNT, CDR2 YYREEE, per germline (reference sequence).

A word on this clonotype: Given a much more abundant clone one base away, this may be a read error. This chain's CDR3 is CAIRDIMTGQNTEAFF. The CDR3 nucleotides read TGTGCCATCAGGGATATAATGACGGGGCAAAACACTGAAGCTTTCTTT. This chain uses TRBV10-3 with TRBJ1-1; D may be TRBD1 (5 bases). Germline values: CDR1 ENHRY, CDR2 SYGVKD. The length of the CDR3 is 16 residues. Trimming shortened V by 6 bases and J by 2 bases, and 19 bases separated the two germline ends.

This chain joins TRBV7-9 and TRBJ2-7; 7 nucleotides match TRBD2. V was pared by 4 bases and J by 6 bases, with 9 bases of the junction left unmatched. Germline values: CDR1 SEHNR, CDR2 FQNEAQ (reference sequence). The length of the CDR3 is 14 residues. CDR3 in DNA: TGTGCCAGCAGCTGGGAGGGACTCGCATCCGAGCAGTACTTC. It specifies CASSWEGLASEQYF.

The table lists this clonotype with many counts. This chain connects TRBV28 to TRBJ2-5; D perhaps matches TRBD2 (6 bases). Germline loops: CDR1 MDHEN, CDR2 SYDVKM. V was clipped by 4 bases and J by 5 bases, with 17 bases between them. The CDR3 sequence is 15 residues long. CDR3 nucleotides: TGTGCCAGCAGTTCCCCAACGGGAGCTGGGGAGACCCAGTACTTC. Its translation is CASSSPTGAGETQYF. The complete variable domain, with remaining parts taken from reference TRBV28 and TRBJ2-5, reads DVKVTQSSRYLVKRTGEKVFLECVQDMDHENMFWYRQDPGLGLRLIYFSYDVKMKEKGDIPEGYSVSREKKERFSLILESASTNQTSMYLCASSSPTGAGETQYFGPGTRLLVL.

The table lists this clonotype with a few counts. The J gene is TRBJ2-4, the V gene TRBV20-1; 10 nucleotides match TRBD2. The ends lost 5 bases at V and 2 bases at J; junction bases unmatched: 6. This CDR3 comprises 15 residues. CDR1 is DFQATT and CDR2 is SNEGSKA in the germline V gene (reference sequence). CDR3 protein: CSAEREGITKNIQYF. CDR3 DNA: TGCAGTGCTGAGCGGGAGGGCATAACCAAAAACATTCAGTACTTC.

With respect to this clonotype: Relative to the germline gene, one junction end is altered; a read error may explain this. The chain uses TRBV7-7 and TRBJ1-6, with D possibly matching TRBD1 (5 bases). The CDR3 sequence is 13 residues long. Germline V gene sequence: CDR1 SSHAT, CDR2 FNYEAQ (reference sequence). CDR3 nucleotide sequence: TGTGCTAGCAGCCAAGACAGATATTCACCCCTCCACTTT. Translated: CASSQDRYSPLHF.